This T cell receptor (beta chain) was retrieved from a study of blood T cell repertoires in COVID-19. The wider study: Italy, Spain and the United States were the sources of the convalescent and acute COVID-19 samples. The analysed material was cDNA or gDNA that came from T cells, B-cell-depleted T cells, or PBMCs.

CDR1 SGHRS and CDR2 YFSETQ come from the germline V gene. The CDR3 extends over 15 amino acids. The V gene lost 5 bases and the J gene lost 2 bases, with 13 bases spanning the gap. Per the authors' pipeline: Estimates of nucleated cell counts were drawn from the amplification of reference gene primers. TCRdb's copy holds only in-frame clones and misses some; the assay was immunoSEQ multiplex PCR. V, J and clone size are taken as reported in that table, and D and trimming were inferred from the DNA itself. The data hold about 120,000 clones, with 78% observed a single time. The sample comprised peripheral blood. J is TRBJ2-2 and V is TRBV5-1; weak D call: TRBD1 (5 bases). This clonotype originated in a man aged 70-80 years with acute or convalescent COVID-19. DNA for the CDR3: TGCGCCAGCAGTACAATAGGGGTAAACACCGGGGAGCTGTTTTTT. Its translation: CASSTIGVNTGELFF.